A single sample is the source of the 29 T cell receptor beta chains below, sequenced in a study of blood T cells in healthy people across ages. A second PCR, run for about 7 to 11 cycles, used a sample-barcoded 5' primer plus a J-beta primer mix. TCRdb re-analysed the 5' RACE reads in MiXCR, keeping a single row per CDR3 protein. The repertoire consists of 950,000 to 1,200,000 distinct CDR3 sequences, with 35% to 40% occurring once and the leading ten covering around 13%. The material sequenced was blood. These receptors originate from a man younger than 35 in good health.

With regard to this clonotype: A read error may produce the germline difference seen at one junction end. The rearrangement joins TRBV7-9 to TRBJ2-7; D remains ambiguous. The J call is doubtful: the DNA matches TRBJ2-5 better. Germline loops: CDR1 SEHNR, CDR2 FQNEAQ (reference sequence). There are 12 residues in the CDR3. CDR3 nucleotide sequence: TGTACCAGCAGTTCTGTGCGAGAGACCCAGTACTTC. Residues: CTSSSVRETQYF.

The chain links TRBV12-3 or TRBV12-4 to TRBJ2-1; no firm D call. Between the trimmed V and J ends, which lost 3 bases and 3 bases, there was a span of 15 bases. The CDR3 extends over 16 amino acids. DNA of the CDR3: TGTGCCAGCAGTTTGCAATTGTTGACAATCTACAATGAGCAGTTCTTC. Translation gives CASSLQLLTIYNEQFF.

This clonotype was seen more than once but under ten times. The chain has TRBV20-1 and TRBJ2-5; D not resolved. Trimming pared 3 bases from V and 5 bases from J, leaving 13 bases between. The CDR3 spans 13 residues. Germline V gene data show CDR1 as DFQATT and CDR2 as SNEGSKA (reference sequence). The CDR3, as DNA: TGCAGTGCTAGTACGAGCCGCTGGGAGACCCAGTACTTC. Its translation: CSASTSRWETQYF.

The chain combines TRBV24-1 with TRBJ2-1; perhaps TRBD2 as D (6 bases). The germline CDR1 and CDR2 sequences are KGHDR and SFDVKD. There are 16 residues in the CDR3. V was pared by 5 bases and J by 1 base, with 14 bases between. CDR3 coding DNA: TGTGCCACCAGTGGGGGGGAAGCAGGGTCCTACAATGAGCAGTTCTTC. This sequence encodes CATSGGEAGSYNEQFF.

The genes are TRBV28 and TRBJ1-2; 8 positions agree with TRBD1. The length of the CDR3 is 17 residues. The V gene end was trimmed by 3 bases and the J gene end by 4 bases; junction bases not matched to a gene: 13. Germline V gene lookup returns CDR1 MDHEN and CDR2 SYDVKM. As DNA, the CDR3 is TGTGCCAGCAGTTTTCTCCTTCCGGACAGGGCCGCCTATGGCTACACCTTC. Its translation: CASSFLLPDRAAYGYTF.

This clonotype was seen a handful of times. The V call is TRBV3-1, the J call TRBJ2-1, with D unclear. CDR3 length equals 16 residues. V lost 3 bases, J lost 0 bases, and 12 bases lay in between. From germline, CDR1 is LGHDT and CDR2 YNNKEL (reference sequence). The CDR3 DNA reads TGTGCCAGCAGCCATCGGACGGCAAGCTCCTACAATGAGCAGTTCTTC. Its translation is CASSHRTASSYNEQFF.

This chain connects TRBV20-1 to TRBJ2-1, with no clear D. Trimming removed 1 base at V and 1 base at J, with 11 bases between. The CDR3 contains 15 residues. Germline V gene data show CDR1 as DFQATT and CDR2 as SNEGSKA (reference sequence). The CDR3 is CSARVGLSSYNEQFF. In nucleotides, the CDR3 is TGCAGTGCTAGAGTCGGGCTCTCATCCTACAATGAGCAGTTCTTC.

J is TRBJ2-1 and V is TRBV7-2, with TRBD2 matching 9 bases. This CDR3 contains 16 residues. Per germline, CDR1 SGHTA and CDR2 FQGNSA. The J segment lost 4 bases and the V segment lost 2 bases, leaving 6 bases of the junction unmatched. The CDR3 sequence is CASSLQAGGYYNEQFF. CDR3 coding DNA: TGTGCCAGCAGCTTACAAGCGGGGGGCTATTACAATGAGCAGTTCTTC. Full variable domain (outside the CDR3, taken from reference TRBV7-2 and TRBJ2-1): GAGVSQSPSNKVTEKGKDVELRCDPISGHTALYWYRQSLGQGLEFLIYFQGNSAPDKSGLPSDRFSAERTGGSVSTLTIQRTQQEDSAVYLCASSLQAGGYYNEQFFGPGTRLTVL.

This clonotype has just a few counts. This chain's CDR3 is CASSVGTGKETQYF. DNA of the CDR3: TGTGCCAGCAGTGTCGGGACAGGAAAAGAGACCCAGTACTTC. The rearrangement joins TRBV12-3 or TRBV12-4 to TRBJ2-5, with 8 bases lining up with TRBD1. J gave up 3 bases and V 5 bases, and 5 bases lay outside the gene matches. The CDR3 contains 14 residues.

The genes are TRBV12-3 or TRBV12-4 and TRBJ1-5; D possibly corresponds to TRBD1 (6 bases). The V end was cut by 5 bases, the J end by 11 bases, with 19 bases between. This CDR3 is 14 amino acids long. CDR3 in amino acids: CASSLASGAGAQHF. The CDR3 DNA is TGTGCCAGCAGTCTCGCGTCAGGGGCAGGGGCCCAGCATTTT.

This clonotype was observed a few times. This chain connects TRBV27 to TRBJ2-5; 10 nucleotides align to TRBD2. V lost 4 bases and J lost 5; bases outside the gene matches: 7. The CDR3 is made up of 15 amino acids. Germline CDR1 is MNHEY and CDR2 is SMNVEV (reference sequence). For the CDR3, the DNA is TGTGCCAGCAGTTGGACCTCACTAGCGGGGGAGACCCAGTACTTC. Residues: CASSWTSLAGETQYF.

This clonotype was picked up a small number of times. This chain joins TRBV6-5 and TRBJ2-6; TRBD1 aligns across 8 bases. The V and J ends lost 6 bases and 2 bases, in that order; junction bases with no gene match: 0. From germline, CDR1 is MNHEY and CDR2 SVGAGI. The CDR3 contains 14 residues. The CDR3 reads CASSRGPGANVLTF. DNA of the CDR3: TGTGCCAGCAGCAGGGGGCCTGGGGCCAACGTCCTGACTTTC.

V and J are TRBV20-1 and TRBJ2-2; D remains unclear. The CDR3 has 13 residues. Germline V gene sequence: CDR1 DFQATT, CDR2 SNEGSKA (reference sequence). The V end was cut by 0 bases, the J end by 3 bases, with 5 bases between. The CDR3 nucleotides are TGCAGTGCTAGAGATATGGACACCGGGGAGCTGTTTTTT. Its protein is CSARDMDTGELFF.

DNA of the CDR3: TGTGCCAGCAGCCAAGATACCAGACCCACAGATACGCAGTATTTT. Its translation: CASSQDTRPTDTQYF. The chain links TRBV14 to TRBJ2-3; D uncertain. The CDR3 has 15 amino acids. Germline values: CDR1 SGHDN, CDR2 FVKESK. V lost 0 bases and J lost 2, with 9 bases in between.

This clonotype came up a few times. The chain joins TRBV20-1 to TRBJ2-3, with 11 positions matching TRBD2. J was trimmed by 3 bases and V by 5 bases; bases with no gene match: 13. CDR1 and CDR2 from the germline V gene are DFQATT and SNEGSKA (reference sequence). The CDR3 loop spans 17 amino acids. The CDR3 spells CSAPNSRLAGMTDTQYF. The CDR3 DNA reads as TGCAGTGCTCCCAACTCCAGACTAGCGGGGATGACAGATACGCAGTATTTT.

V gene TRBV6-1 combines with J gene TRBJ2-3; D remains ambiguous. The CDR3 is 14 residues long. Germline V lookup: CDR1 MNHNS, CDR2 SASEGT. V gave up 4 bases and J gave up 5 bases, with 13 bases separating them. The CDR3 reads CASSVEPPGDTQYF. DNA for the CDR3: TGTGCCAGCAGTGTAGAACCTCCTGGAGATACGCAGTATTTT.

This clonotype occurred a few times. The chain links TRBV20-1 to TRBJ2-1; D gene ambiguous. CDR3 length: 14 amino acids. Germline loops: CDR1 DFQATT, CDR2 SNEGSKA (reference sequence). Trimming cost V 5 bases and J 0 bases, with 11 bases left between them. The CDR3 DNA follows: TGCAGTGCTGCTCGGGTGAGCTCCTACAATGAGCAGTTCTTC. The encoded protein is CSAARVSSYNEQFF.

The J gene is TRBJ2-4, the V gene TRBV3-1, with 11 bases identical to TRBD1. The length of the CDR3 is 17 residues. The J segment lost 1 base and the V segment lost 4 bases, leaving 6 bases of the junction unmatched. In germline, CDR1 is LGHDT, CDR2 YNNKEL (reference sequence). CDR3 protein: CASSPDRGQGAKNIQYF. Here the CDR3 DNA reads TGTGCCAGCAGCCCGGACAGGGGGCAGGGGGCCAAAAACATTCAGTACTTC.

V and J are TRBV27 and TRBJ2-3; TRBD2 might be the D (7 bases). The V gene's germline CDR1 is MNHEY and CDR2 SMNVEV (reference sequence). There are 18 residues in the CDR3. V gave up 6 bases and J gave up 2 bases, with 24 bases separating them. CDR3 sequence: CASRGFSGEGRNTDTQYF. The CDR3, as DNA: TGTGCCAGCAGGGGATTCTCAGGGGAGGGGAGAAACACAGATACGCAGTATTTT.

The V and J genes are TRBV25-1 and TRBJ2-1; TRBD2 agrees at 15 bases. V was pared by 9 bases and J by 5 bases, with 5 bases of the junction left unmatched. The CDR3 is made up of 15 amino acids. Germline CDR1 and CDR2: MGHDK and SYGVNS. The CDR3 DNA sequence: TGTGCCAGAGTTGGGACTAGCGGGGGGCACAATGAGCAGTTCTTC. As protein: CARVGTSGGHNEQFF.

This clonotype was observed at least ten times. The rearrangement joins TRBV4-1 to TRBJ1-2; no reliable D call. Per the germline V gene, CDR1 is MGHRA and CDR2 is YSYEKL. There are 15 residues in the CDR3. Trimming cost V 3 bases and J 6 bases, with 17 bases left between them. CDR3 DNA: TGCGCCAGCAGCCAGGTTACCGTGCTGAGGGATGGCTACACCTTC. It is translated as CASSQVTVLRDGYTF.

The rearrangement uses TRBV9 and TRBJ2-6; D is perhaps TRBD2 (6 bases). Germline V gene sequence: CDR1 SGDLS, CDR2 YYNGEE. CDR3 length: 15 residues. With 2 bases removed from V and 3 bases from J, the gap between germline ends came to 9 bases. Here the CDR3 reads CASSVKAGGANVLTF. Written as DNA, the CDR3 is TGTGCCAGCAGCGTGAAAGCGGGTGGGGCCAACGTCCTGACTTTC.

This chain links TRBV27 with TRBJ1-2, with 7 bases lining up with TRBD1. The CDR3 consists of 15 residues. V gave up 4 bases and J gave up 7 bases; unmatched junction bases: 12. Looked up from germline, CDR1 is MNHEY and CDR2 is SMNVEV (reference sequence). The CDR3 loop reads CASSSLDPRTGGYTF. The DNA of the CDR3 is TGTGCCAGCAGTTCCTTAGACCCCCGGACAGGTGGCTACACCTTC.

This clonotype came up a few times. A read error is possible here, since a much larger clone lies one base away. This chain joins TRBV4-3 and TRBJ2-4; no clear D gene. Germline-derived CDR1 and CDR2 are LGHNA and YSLEER. The length of the CDR3 is 13 residues. The CDR3 is CTSSQDTWDIQYF. CDR3 nucleotides: TGCACCAGCAGCCAAGATACATGGGACATTCAGTACTTC.

CDR3 sequence reads: CASSLPGSSGNTIYF. The CDR3 region has the DNA TGTGCCAGCAGCTTACCGGGGAGCTCTGGAAACACCATATATTTT. This chain connects TRBV5-6 to TRBJ1-3; D call uncertain. CDR3 length: 15 amino acids. V gave up 2 bases and J gave up 0 bases, with 9 bases separating them. In germline, CDR1 is SGHDT, CDR2 YYEEEE.

This clonotype was seen a handful of times. The chain employs TRBV20-1 and TRBJ1-1, with a possible D match to TRBD1 (5 bases). Trimming cost V 0 bases and J 5 bases, with 10 bases left between them. Looked up from germline, CDR1 is DFQATT and CDR2 is SNEGSKA (reference sequence). The CDR3 spans 13 residues. The CDR3 region has the DNA TGCAGTGCTAGAGATCTCGGGGGGACTGAAGCTTTCTTT. It encodes CSARDLGGTEAFF.

This clonotype showed up just a few times. The chain carries TRBV12-5 and TRBJ2-2; no definite D call. This CDR3 is built from 11 residues. Trimming left V 7 bases short and J 5 bases short, with 5 bases between. Germline CDR1 reads LGHNT; CDR2 reads FRNRAP. The CDR3 sequence: CASEGTGELFF. CDR3 in DNA: TGTGCTAGTGAAGGGACCGGGGAGCTGTTTTTT. The variable domain in full, with the rest retrieved from reference TRBV12-5 and TRBJ2-2, is DARVTQTPRHKVTEMGQEVTMRCQPILGHNTVFWYRQTMMQGLELLAYFRNRAPLDDSGMPKDRFSAEMPDATLATLKIQPSEPRDSAVYFCASEGTGELFFGEGSRLTVL.

The V call is TRBV30, the J call TRBJ2-7; D gene uncertain. Germline V gene lookup returns CDR1 GTSNPN and CDR2 SVGIG (reference sequence). This CDR3 is 13 amino acids long. Between the trimmed V and J ends, which lost 0 bases and 3 bases, there was a span of 9 bases. In DNA, the CDR3 is TGTGCCTGGAGTGTATTAGGGATCTACGAGCAGTACTTC. Protein: CAWSVLGIYEQYF.

In this sample, this clonotype turned up a few times. This chain uses TRBV6-2 or TRBV6-3 with TRBJ2-1; possibly TRBD1 for D (5 bases). Germline CDR1 reads MNHEY; CDR2 reads SVGEGT. The CDR3 extends over 20 amino acids. V lost 5 bases and J lost 3, with 29 bases in between. CDR3 in DNA: TGTGCCAGCAGTCACAGTGGGTTATTTAATGTGGCAGGGCGCTACAATGAGCAGTTCTTC. Its protein product is CASSHSGLFNVAGRYNEQFF.